Reported below is one T cell receptor (beta chain). Repertoires were generated with immunoSEQ multiplex PCR, while TCRdb's copy carries only in-frame clones and drops some. The sample lists approximately 14,000 clones; around 80% were seen once. This sample was included in a study of PD-1 blockade in classical Hodgkin lymphoma. This CDR3 spans 16 amino acids. The V gene's germline CDR1 is MGHRA and CDR2 YSYEKL. With 3 bases removed from V and 4 bases from J, the gap between germline ends came to 16 bases. Every patient experienced relapse after autologous stem cell transplantation, and brentuximab vedotin exposure varied.

The clonotype comes from a human donor with classical Hodgkin lymphoma. The sample here was peripheral blood mononuclear cells (PBMCs), taken before the second cycle of nivolumab. The chain couples TRBV4-1 to TRBJ2-1, with D perhaps TRBD1 (6 bases). CDR3 nucleotide sequence: TGCGCCAGCAGCCAGGCAACAGCAAGGGGGTACAATGAGCAGTTCTTC. This codes for CASSQATARGYNEQFF.